This TCR beta chain was sequenced for a study of T cell responses to AZD1222 COVID-19 vaccine. Remarks on this clone: Its antigen is unidentified.

V lost 4 bases and J 3 bases, leaving 7 bases between the germline ends. The V gene's germline CDR1 is MNHEY and CDR2 SMNVEV (reference sequence). The CDR3 is 14 residues long. Whole-study findings and limits: None of the repertoires were sampled until the peak T cell response had passed. Dominant CD4 TCR responses targeted spike regions 160-218 and 743-854. Baseline antibody screening turned up just a handful of seropositive AZD1222 recipients.

Here immunoSEQ multiplex PCR was the method, and the copy in TCRdb shows in-frame clones only, minus some. Of 90,000 to 150,000 clones listed, about 85% are singletons. The chain links TRBV27 to TRBJ2-6; the D is unclear. This receptor was taken from an adult who received the AZD1222 COVID-19 vaccine. This sample comprised peripheral blood, obtained 28 days after the second AZD1222 dose. The CDR3 DNA is TGTGCCAGCAGTTCCTATAATGGGGCCAACGTCCTGACTTTC. Its translation is CASSSYNGANVLTF. Full variable domain (remainder filled in from reference TRBV27 and TRBJ2-6): EAQVTQNPRYLITVTGKKLTVTCSQNMNHEYMSWYRQDPGLGLRQIYYSMNVEVTDKGDVPEGYKVSRKEKRNFPLILESPSPNQTSLYFCASSSYNGANVLTFGAGSRLTVL.